This entry concerns a single T cell receptor beta chain. The antigen remains undetermined. Trimming left V 5 bases short and J 5 bases short, with 21 bases between. CDR1 is SEHNR and CDR2 is FQNEAQ in the germline V gene (reference sequence). The CDR3 is made up of 16 amino acids. These data are taken from a study of cytomegalovirus exposure and HLA in healthy donors. Study results and caveats: With later analysis, a missense DCLRE1C variant became linked to TCR beta V- and J-gene trimming. A previous analysis found most TCR beta V segments productive roughly 87% or roughly 30% of the time.

PCR involved 60 Vbeta and 13 Jbeta primers. Data came from immunoSEQ multiplex PCR; TCRdb stores just in-frame clones and leaves some out. The sample comprises more than 60,000 clones, 78% of which are singletons, and around 9.3% rests with the top ten. This sequence originates from a woman aged 40 to 50 in good health and CMV-seropositive. The gene calls are TRBV7-9 and TRBJ1-1; D is uncertain. Sequencing was done on a sample of PBMCs. The CDR3 is CASSQGWEESDTEAFF. The CDR3 DNA is TGTGCCAGCAGCCAAGGTTGGGAGGAGAGTGATACTGAAGCTTTCTTT.